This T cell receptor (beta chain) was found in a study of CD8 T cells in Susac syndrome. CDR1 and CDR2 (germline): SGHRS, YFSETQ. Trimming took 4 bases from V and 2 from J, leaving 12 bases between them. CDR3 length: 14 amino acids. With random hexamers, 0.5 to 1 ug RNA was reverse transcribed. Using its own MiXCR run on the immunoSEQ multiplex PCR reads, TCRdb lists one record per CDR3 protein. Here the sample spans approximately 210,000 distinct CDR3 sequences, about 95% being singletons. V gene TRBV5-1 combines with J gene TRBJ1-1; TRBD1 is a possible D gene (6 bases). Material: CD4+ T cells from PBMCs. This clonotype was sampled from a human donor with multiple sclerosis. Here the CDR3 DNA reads TGCGCCAGCAGCAACAGGGAGGGAAACACTGAAGCTTTCTTT. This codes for CASSNREGNTEAFF.